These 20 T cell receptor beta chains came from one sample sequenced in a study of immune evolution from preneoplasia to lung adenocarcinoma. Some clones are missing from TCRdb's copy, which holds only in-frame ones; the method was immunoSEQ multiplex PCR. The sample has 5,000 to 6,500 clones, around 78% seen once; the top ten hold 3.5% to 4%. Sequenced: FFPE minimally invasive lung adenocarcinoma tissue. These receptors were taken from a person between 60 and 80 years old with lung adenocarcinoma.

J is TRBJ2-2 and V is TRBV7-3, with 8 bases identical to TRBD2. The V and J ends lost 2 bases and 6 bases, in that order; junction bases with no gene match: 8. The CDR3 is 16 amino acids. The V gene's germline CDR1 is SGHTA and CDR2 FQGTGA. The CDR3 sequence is CASSLGEGLGSGELFF. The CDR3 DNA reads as TGTGCCAGCAGCTTAGGGGAGGGACTAGGATCCGGGGAGCTGTTTTTT.

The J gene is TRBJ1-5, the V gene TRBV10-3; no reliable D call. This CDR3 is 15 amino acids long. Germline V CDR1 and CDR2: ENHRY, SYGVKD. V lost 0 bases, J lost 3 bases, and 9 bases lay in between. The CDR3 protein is CAISESRGDNQPQHF. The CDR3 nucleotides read TGTGCCATCAGTGAGTCAAGAGGAGACAATCAGCCCCAGCATTTT.

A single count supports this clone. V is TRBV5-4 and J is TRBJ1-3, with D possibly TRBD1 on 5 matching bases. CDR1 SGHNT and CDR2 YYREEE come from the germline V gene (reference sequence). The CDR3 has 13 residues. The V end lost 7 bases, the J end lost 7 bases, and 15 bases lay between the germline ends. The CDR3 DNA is TGTGCCAGCCACCCCGGTGGGGGTAACACCATATATTTT. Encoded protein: CASHPGGGNTIYF.

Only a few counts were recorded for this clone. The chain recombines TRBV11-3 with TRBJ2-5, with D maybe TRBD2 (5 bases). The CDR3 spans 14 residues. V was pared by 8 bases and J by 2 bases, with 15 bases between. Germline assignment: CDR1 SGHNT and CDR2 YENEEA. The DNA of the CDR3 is TGTGCCAGCGGGCAAGAGGCGGGTCAAGAGACCCAGTACTTC. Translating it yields CASGQEAGQETQYF.

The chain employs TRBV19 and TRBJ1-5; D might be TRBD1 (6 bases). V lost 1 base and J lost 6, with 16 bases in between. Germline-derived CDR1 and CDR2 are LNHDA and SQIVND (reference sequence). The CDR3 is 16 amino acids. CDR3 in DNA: TGTGCCAGTAGTATAGGAAACAGCGGAGGGGGTCAGCCCCAGCATTTT. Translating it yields CASSIGNSGGGQPQHF.

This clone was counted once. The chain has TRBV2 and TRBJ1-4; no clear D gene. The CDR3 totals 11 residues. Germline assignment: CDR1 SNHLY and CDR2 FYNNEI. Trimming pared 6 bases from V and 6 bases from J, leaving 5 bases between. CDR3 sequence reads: CASSADEKLFF. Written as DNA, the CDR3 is TGTGCCAGCAGCGCGGATGAAAAACTGTTTTTT. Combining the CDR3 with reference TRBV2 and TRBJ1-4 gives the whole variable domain EPEVTQTPSHQVTQMGQEVILRCVPISNHLYFYWYRQILGQKVEFLVSFYNNEISEKSEIFDDQFSVERPDGSNFTLKIRSTKLEDSAMYFCASSADEKLFFGSGTQLSVL.

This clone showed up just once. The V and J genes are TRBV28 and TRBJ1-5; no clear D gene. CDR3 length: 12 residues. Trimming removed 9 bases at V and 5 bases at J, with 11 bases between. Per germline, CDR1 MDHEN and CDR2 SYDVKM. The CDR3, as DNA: TGTGCCAGTAAGACTGTGGATCAGCCCCAGCATTTT. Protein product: CASKTVDQPQHF.

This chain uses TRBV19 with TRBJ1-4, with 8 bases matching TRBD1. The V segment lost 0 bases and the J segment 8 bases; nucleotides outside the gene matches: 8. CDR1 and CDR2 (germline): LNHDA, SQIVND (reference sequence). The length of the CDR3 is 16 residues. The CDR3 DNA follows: TGTGCCAGTAGTATAGATCACACAGGGGGACGGGAAAAACTGTTTTTT. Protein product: CASSIDHTGGREKLFF.

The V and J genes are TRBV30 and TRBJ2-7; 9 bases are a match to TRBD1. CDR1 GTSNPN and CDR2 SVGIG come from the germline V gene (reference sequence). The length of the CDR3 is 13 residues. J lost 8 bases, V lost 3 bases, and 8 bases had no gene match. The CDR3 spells CAWSERGTGKQYF. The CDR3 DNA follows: TGTGCCTGGAGCGAACGCGGGACAGGGAAGCAGTACTTC.

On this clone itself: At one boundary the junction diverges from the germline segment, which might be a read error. The CDR3 DNA follows: TGTGTCAGCAGTTCAACTAGCGGTAACTACGAGCAGTACTTC. This encodes CVSSSTSGNYEQYF. The gene calls are TRBV28 and TRBJ2-7; 8 nucleotides line up with TRBD2. Germline CDR1 reads MDHEN; CDR2 reads SYDVKM. This CDR3 is built from 14 residues.

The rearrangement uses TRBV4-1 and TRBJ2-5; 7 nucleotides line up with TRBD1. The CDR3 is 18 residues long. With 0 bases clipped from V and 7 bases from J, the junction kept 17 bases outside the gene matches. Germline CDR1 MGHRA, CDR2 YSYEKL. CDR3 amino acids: CASSQDGGDQRTGWTQYF. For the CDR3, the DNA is TGCGCCAGCAGCCAAGATGGGGGTGATCAACGGACAGGCTGGACCCAGTACTTC.

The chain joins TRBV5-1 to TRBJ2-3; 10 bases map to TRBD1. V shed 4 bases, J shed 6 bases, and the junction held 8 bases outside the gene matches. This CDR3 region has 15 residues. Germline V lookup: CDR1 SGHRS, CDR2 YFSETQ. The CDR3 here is CASSPMTGGSDTQYF. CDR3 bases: TGCGCCAGCAGCCCGATGACAGGGGGCTCGGATACGCAGTATTTT.

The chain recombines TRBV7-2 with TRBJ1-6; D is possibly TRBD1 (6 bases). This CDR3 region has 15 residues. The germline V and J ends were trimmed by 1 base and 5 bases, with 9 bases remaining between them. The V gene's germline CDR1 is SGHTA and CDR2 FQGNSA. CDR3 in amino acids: CASSLDNRDNSPLHF. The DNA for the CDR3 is TGTGCCAGCAGCTTAGATAACAGGGATAATTCACCCCTCCACTTT.

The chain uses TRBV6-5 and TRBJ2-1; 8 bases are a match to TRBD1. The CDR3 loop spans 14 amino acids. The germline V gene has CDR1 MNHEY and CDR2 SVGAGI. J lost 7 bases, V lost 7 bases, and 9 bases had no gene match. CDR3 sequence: CASTHRQGNNEQFF. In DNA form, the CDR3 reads TGTGCCAGCACCCATCGACAGGGGAATAATGAGCAGTTCTTC.

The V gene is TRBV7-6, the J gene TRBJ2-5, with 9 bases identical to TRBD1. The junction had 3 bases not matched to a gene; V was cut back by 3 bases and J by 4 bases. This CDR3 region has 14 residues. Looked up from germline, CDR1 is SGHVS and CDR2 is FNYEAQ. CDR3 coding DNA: TGTGCCAGCAGCTTGGGGACAGGGAGAGAGACCCAGTACTTC. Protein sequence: CASSLGTGRETQYF.

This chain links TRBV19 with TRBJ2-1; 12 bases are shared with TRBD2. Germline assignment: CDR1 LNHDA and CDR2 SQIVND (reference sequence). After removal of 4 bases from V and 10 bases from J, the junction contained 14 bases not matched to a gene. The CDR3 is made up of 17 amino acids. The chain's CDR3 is CASSTTRLAGAGREQFF. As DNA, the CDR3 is TGTGCCAGTAGTACCACCCGACTAGCGGGGGCCGGAAGGGAGCAGTTCTTC. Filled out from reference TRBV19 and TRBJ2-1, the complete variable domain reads DGGITQSPKYLFRKEGQNVTLSCEQNLNHDAMYWYRQDPGQGLRLIYYSQIVNDFQKGDIAEGYSVSREKKESFPLTVTSAQKNPTAFYLCASSTTRLAGAGREQFFGPGTRLTVL.

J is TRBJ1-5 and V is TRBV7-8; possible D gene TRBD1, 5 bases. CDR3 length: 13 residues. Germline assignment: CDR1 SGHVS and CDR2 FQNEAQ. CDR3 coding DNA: TGTGCTTCAACGGGGCAGGAGAATCAGCCCCAGCATTTT. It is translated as CASTGQENQPQHF.

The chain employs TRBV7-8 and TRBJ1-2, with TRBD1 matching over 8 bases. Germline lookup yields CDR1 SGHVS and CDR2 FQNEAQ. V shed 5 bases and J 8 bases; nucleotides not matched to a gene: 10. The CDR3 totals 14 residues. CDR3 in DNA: TGTGCCAGCAGCCCACTAGACAGGGGTGGGGGCTACACCTTC. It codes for CASSPLDRGGGYTF.

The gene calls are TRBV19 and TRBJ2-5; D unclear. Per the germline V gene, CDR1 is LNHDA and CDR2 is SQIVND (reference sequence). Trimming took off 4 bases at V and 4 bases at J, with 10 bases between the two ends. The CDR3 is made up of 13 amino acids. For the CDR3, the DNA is TGTGCCAGTAGTAGTCTACAAAGAGAGACCCAGTACTTC. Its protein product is CASSSLQRETQYF.

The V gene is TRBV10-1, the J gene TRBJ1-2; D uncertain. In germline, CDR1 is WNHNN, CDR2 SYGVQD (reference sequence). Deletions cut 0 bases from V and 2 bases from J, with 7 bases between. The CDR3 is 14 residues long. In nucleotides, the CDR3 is TGCGCCAGCAGTGAGTCCGGGAGCAACTATGGCTACACCTTC. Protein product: CASSESGSNYGYTF.